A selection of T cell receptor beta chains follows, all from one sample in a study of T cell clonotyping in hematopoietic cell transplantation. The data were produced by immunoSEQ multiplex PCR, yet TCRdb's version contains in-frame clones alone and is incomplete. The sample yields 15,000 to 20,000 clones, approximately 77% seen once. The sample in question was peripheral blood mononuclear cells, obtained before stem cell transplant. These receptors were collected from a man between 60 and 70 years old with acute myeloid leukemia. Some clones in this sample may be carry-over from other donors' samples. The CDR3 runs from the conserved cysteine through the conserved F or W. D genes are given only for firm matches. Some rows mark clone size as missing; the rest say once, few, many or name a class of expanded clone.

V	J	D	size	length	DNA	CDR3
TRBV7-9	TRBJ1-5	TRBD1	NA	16	TGTGCCAGCAGCAGTGGGTCAGGACAGGGTCGGCAGCCCCAGCATTTT	CASSSGSGQGRQPQHF
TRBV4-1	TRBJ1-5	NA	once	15	TGCGCCAGCAGCCAGATGACAGATAGCAATCAGCCCCAGCATTTT	CASSQMTDSNQPQHF
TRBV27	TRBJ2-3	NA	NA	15	TGTGCCAGCAGTTTACTAGTTGGAAGCACAGATACGCAGTATTTT	CASSLLVGSTDTQYF
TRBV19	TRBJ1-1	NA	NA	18	TGTGCCAGTAGTATAGCCGCCACCCGGGAAGTTATGAACACTGAAGCTTTCTTT	CASSIAATREVMNTEAFF
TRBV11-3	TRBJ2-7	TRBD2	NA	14	TGTGCCAGCAGCTTTAGCGGGGCAGACTACGAGCAGTACTTC	CASSFSGADYEQYF
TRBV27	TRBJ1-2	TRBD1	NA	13	TGTGCCAGCAGTCCCGGGACAGGGTATGGCTACACCTTC	CASSPGTGYGYTF
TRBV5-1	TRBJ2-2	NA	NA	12	TGCGCCAGCAGCGGAGTTACCGGGGAGCTGTTTTTT	CASSGVTGELFF
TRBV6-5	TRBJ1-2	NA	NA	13	TGTGCCAGATCTCCGAGAGGGCGGGATGGCTACACCTTC	CARSPRGRDGYTF
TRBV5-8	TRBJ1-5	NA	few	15	TGTGCCAGCAGCATCCAAGGATATAGCAATCAGCCCCAGCATTTT	CASSIQGYSNQPQHF
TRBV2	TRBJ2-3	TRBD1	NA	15	TGTGCCAGCAGAGAAGACAGGGCCCCCCAGTTCACGCAGTATTTT	CASREDRAPQFTQYF
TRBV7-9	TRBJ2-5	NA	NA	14	TGTGCCAGCAGCTTAGCGGTGAGGGGAGAGACCCAGTACTTC	CASSLAVRGETQYF
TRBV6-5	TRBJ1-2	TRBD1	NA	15	TGTGCCAGCAATAACCAAGGACAGGGAATGGGAGGCTACACCTTC	CASNNQGQGMGGYTF
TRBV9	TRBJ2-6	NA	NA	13	TGTGCCAGCAGCATGTCTGGGGCCAACGTCCTGACTTTC	CASSMSGANVLTF
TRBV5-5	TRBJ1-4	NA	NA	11	TGTGCCAGCAGCCGAGGGGAAAAACTGTTTTTT	CASSRGEKLFF
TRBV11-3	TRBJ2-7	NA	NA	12	TGTGCCAGCAGCTTAGTTTCGGGCGAGCAGTACTTC	CASSLVSGEQYF
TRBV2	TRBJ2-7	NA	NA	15	TGTGCCAGCAGTGTCACCCGACAGAGCTCCTACGAGCAGTACTTC	CASSVTRQSSYEQYF
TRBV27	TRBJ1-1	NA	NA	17	TGTGCCAGCAGTTTAAAAGGGGTGGGGGGAGTGAACACTGAAGCTTTCTTT	CASSLKGVGGVNTEAFF
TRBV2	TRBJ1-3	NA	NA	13	TGTGCCAGCAGTGTACAGCTAGGAAACACCATATATTTT	CASSVQLGNTIYF
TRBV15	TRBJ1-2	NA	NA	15	TGTGCCACCAGCAGAGATAGAGGGGACATCTATGGCTACACCTTC	CATSRDRGDIYGYTF
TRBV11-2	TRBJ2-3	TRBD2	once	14	TGTGCCAGCAGCTTAGCGGGAGGGCCAGATACGCAGTATTTT	CASSLAGGPDTQYF
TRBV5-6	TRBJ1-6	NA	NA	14	TGTGCCAGCAGCTTAGATCAGGGTTGGTCACCCCTCCACTTT	CASSLDQGWSPLHF
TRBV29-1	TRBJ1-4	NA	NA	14	TGCAGCGGAGGGACGGGAGGACCTAATGAAAAACTGTTTTTT	CSGGTGGPNEKLFF
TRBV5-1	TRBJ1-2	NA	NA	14	TGCGCCAGCAGCTTGTTGACGCCGGACTATGGCTACACCTTC	CASSLLTPDYGYTF
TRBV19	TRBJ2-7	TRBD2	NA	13	TGTGCCAGTAGTATCGGACTAGCATCCGAGCAGTACTTC	CASSIGLASEQYF
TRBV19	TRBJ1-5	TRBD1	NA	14	TGTGCCAGTACCCGGACAGGGGGGGATCAGCCCCAGCATTTT	CASTRTGGDQPQHF
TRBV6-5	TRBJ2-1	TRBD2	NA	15	TGTGCCAGCAGCAAAGGGACTAGCGGGATACAAGAGCAGTTCTTC	CASSKGTSGIQEQFF